This TCR beta chain was captured in a study of regulatory T cells in long-lasting Graves disease. Described time point: persistent/refractory GD, antithyroid drugs over 5 years with positive TRAb. Isolated PBMC RNA provided the starting material for the TCR library. The TCR beta library used iRepertoire HTBI primers with Arm-PCR amplification of CDR3. MiXCR was run by TCRdb on the multiplex PCR reads, yielding one entry per CDR3 protein. The data show about 460,000 distinct CDR3 sequences, about 22% seen once. The length of the CDR3 is 14 residues. Germline CDR1 and CDR2: ENHRY and SYGVKD. V lost 6 bases to trimming and J lost 0 bases, with 12 bases between them.

The sample here was peripheral blood mononuclear cells (PBMCs), taken when the disease was refractory, from a patient treated with antithyroid drugs. The TCR originated in a female donor with Graves disease. The chain is built from TRBV10-3 and TRBJ2-7, with D perhaps TRBD1 (6 bases). The CDR3 coding sequence is TGTGCCATCAGCTACCGGGACAACTCCTACGAGCAGTACTTC. Encoded protein: CAISYRDNSYEQYF.